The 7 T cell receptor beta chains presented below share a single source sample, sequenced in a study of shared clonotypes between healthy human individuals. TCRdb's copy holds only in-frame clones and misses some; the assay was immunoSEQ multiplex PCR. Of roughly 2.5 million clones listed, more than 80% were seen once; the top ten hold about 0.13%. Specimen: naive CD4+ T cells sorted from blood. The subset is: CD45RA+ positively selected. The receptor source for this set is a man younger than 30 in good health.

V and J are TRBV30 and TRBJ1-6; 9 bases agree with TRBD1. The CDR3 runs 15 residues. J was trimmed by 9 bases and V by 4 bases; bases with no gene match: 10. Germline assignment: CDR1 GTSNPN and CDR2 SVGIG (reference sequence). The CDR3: CAWTGQGPVASPLHF. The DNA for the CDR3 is TGTGCCTGGACCGGACAGGGGCCGGTAGCTTCACCCCTCCACTTT.

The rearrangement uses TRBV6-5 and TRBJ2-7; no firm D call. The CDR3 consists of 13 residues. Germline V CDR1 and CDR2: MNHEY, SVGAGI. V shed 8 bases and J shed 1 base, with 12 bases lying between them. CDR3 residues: CASLRPGSYEQYF. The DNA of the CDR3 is TGTGCCAGCCTCCGCCCCGGTTCCTACGAGCAGTACTTC.

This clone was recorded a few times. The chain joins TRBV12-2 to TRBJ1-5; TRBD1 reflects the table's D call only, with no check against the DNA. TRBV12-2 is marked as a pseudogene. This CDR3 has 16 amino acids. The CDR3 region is CASRLVDSYSNQPQHF. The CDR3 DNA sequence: TGTGCAAGTCGCTTAGTCGACAGCTATAGCAATCAGCCCCAGCATTTT.

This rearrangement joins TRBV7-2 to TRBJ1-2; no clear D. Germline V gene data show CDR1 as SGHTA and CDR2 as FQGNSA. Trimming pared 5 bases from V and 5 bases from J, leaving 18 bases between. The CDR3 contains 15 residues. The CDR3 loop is CASSPARQAPYGYTF. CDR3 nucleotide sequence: TGTGCCAGCAGCCCTGCGCGGCAGGCTCCGTATGGCTACACCTTC.

CDR3 in DNA: TGTGCCAGCAGTTCCCCTGACAGGGTCACTGAAGCTTTCTTT. Translated, it gives CASSSPDRVTEAFF. The genes are TRBV27 and TRBJ1-1; the match to TRBD1 covers 7 bases. The germline CDR1 and CDR2 sequences are MNHEY and SMNVEV (reference sequence). This CDR3 contains 14 residues. With 4 bases clipped from V and 4 bases from J, the junction kept 6 bases outside the gene matches.

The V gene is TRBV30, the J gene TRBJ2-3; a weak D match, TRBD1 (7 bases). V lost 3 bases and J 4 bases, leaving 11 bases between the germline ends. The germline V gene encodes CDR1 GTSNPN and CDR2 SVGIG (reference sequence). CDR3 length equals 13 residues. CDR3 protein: CAWRQGGADTQYF. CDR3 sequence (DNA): TGTGCCTGGAGGCAGGGGGGAGCAGATACGCAGTATTTT. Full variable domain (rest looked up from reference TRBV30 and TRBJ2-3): SQTIHQWPATLVQPVGSPLSLECTVEGTSNPNLYWYRQAAGRGLQLLFYSVGIGQISSEVPQNLSASRPQDRQFILSSKKLLLSDSGFYLCAWRQGGADTQYFGPGTRLTVL.

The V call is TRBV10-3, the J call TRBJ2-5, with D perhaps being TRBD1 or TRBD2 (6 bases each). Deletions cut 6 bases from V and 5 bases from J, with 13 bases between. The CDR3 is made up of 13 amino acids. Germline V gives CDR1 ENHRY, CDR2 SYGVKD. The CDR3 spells CAIRGGLMETQYF. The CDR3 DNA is TGTGCCATCAGGGGGGGCCTTATGGAGACCCAGTACTTC.